A selection of T cell receptor beta chains follows, all from one sample in a study of blood T cell repertoires in COVID-19. Method: immunoSEQ multiplex PCR; TCRdb's copy keeps in-frame clones and lacks some. The sample yields 200,000 to 250,000 clones, about 85% seen once. The sample consisted of peripheral blood. The source of these receptors is a woman aged 80 or over with active or convalescent COVID-19. Each CDR3 is given with its conserved first and last residue. Fields, in order: clone size, V gene, D gene, J gene, CDR3 protein, CDR3 DNA. The D gene is left open where the match is weak. Where a row states a size, it is once, few, many or the class of an expanded clone; other rows omit it.

>NA|TRBV6-2/TRBV6-3|NA|TRBJ1-1
CASSYPSTVSEAFF
TGTGCCAGCAGTTACCCAAGTACAGTCTCTGAAGCTTTCTTT
>few|TRBV10-1|TRBD1|TRBJ1-4
CASRTIQGAGEKLFF
TGCGCCAGCAGGACAATCCAGGGGGCTGGTGAAAAACTGTTTTTT
>NA|TRBV27|NA|TRBJ1-6
CASSPLGAGNSPLHF
TGTGCCAGCAGTCCTCTGGGGGCTGGTAATTCACCCCTCCACTTT
>few|TRBV19|NA|TRBJ1-5
CASSIDRDQPQHF
TGTGCCAGTAGTATAGACAGGGATCAGCCCCAGCATTTT
>NA|TRBV30|TRBD1|TRBJ1-5
CAWSHYRDRANQPQHF
TGTGCCTGGAGTCATTACCGGGACAGGGCCAATCAGCCCCAGCATTTT
>NA|TRBV4-3|NA|TRBJ2-2
CASSQERGTGELFF
TGCGCCAGCAGCCAAGAGCGGGGTACCGGGGAGCTGTTTTTT
>NA|TRBV7-2|NA|TRBJ2-7
CASSVTGGYEQYF
TGTGCCAGCAGCGTCACGGGTGGGTACGAGCAGTACTTC
>NA|TRBV15|NA|TRBJ2-1
CATSNWRYNEQFF
TGTGCCACCAGCAACTGGCGGTACAATGAGCAGTTCTTC
>NA|TRBV6-2/TRBV6-3|TRBD1|TRBJ2-7
CASSRPGQGTYEQYF
TGTGCCAGCAGTCGACCGGGACAGGGAACCTACGAGCAGTACTTC
>NA|TRBV7-2|NA|TRBJ2-5
CASSFFPQETQYF
TGTGCCAGCAGCTTTTTTCCTCAAGAGACCCAGTACTTC
>once|TRBV9|NA|TRBJ1-3
CASSGRGRESGNTIYF
TGTGCCAGCAGCGGGAGGGGCAGAGAATCTGGAAACACCATATATTTT
>NA|TRBV7-9|NA|TRBJ2-6
CASSSSRAVSGANVLTF
TGTGCCAGCAGCTCCTCCAGGGCAGTCTCTGGGGCCAACGTCCTGACTTTC
>NA|TRBV29-1|NA|TRBJ1-2
CSVPDWNRDYGYTF
TGCAGCGTTCCGGACTGGAATCGGGACTATGGCTACACCTTC
>once|TRBV19|TRBD1|TRBJ1-6
CASSPGQGYGSPLHF
TGTGCCAGTAGCCCGGGACAGGGGTACGGTTCACCCCTCCACTTT
>NA|TRBV6-4|TRBD2|TRBJ2-7
CARALRMGLAYHEQYF
TGTGCCAGGGCACTAAGAATGGGACTAGCGTACCACGAGCAGTACTTC
>NA|TRBV7-3|NA|TRBJ1-1
CASSENPLGGPNTEAFF
TGTGCCAGCAGCGAAAATCCCCTTGGAGGGCCCAACACTGAAGCTTTCTTT
>NA|TRBV19|NA|TRBJ1-5
CASLLQAGANQPQHF
TGTGCCAGTTTGCTTCAGGCAGGGGCCAATCAGCCCCAGCATTTT
>once|TRBV2|NA|TRBJ2-2
CASSGGTHRVTGELFF
TGTGCCAGCAGTGGCGGGACCCACCGTGTCACCGGGGAGCTGTTTTTT
>NA|TRBV24-1|NA|TRBJ2-5
CATSDPGGQETQYF
TGTGCCACCAGTGATCCCGGGGGCCAAGAGACCCAGTACTTC
>NA|TRBV6-4|NA|TRBJ1-5
CASSEQANQPQHF
TGTGCCAGCAGTGAACAGGCTAATCAGCCCCAGCATTTT
>NA|TRBV14|TRBD1|TRBJ1-1
CASSRLIGTGNTEAFF
TGTGCCAGCAGCCGCCTCATTGGGACAGGGAACACTGAAGCTTTCTTT
>NA|TRBV28|NA|TRBJ2-3
CASSLKRRDTQYF
TGTGCCAGCAGTTTGAAGCGGAGGGATACGCAGTATTTT
>NA|TRBV7-9|TRBD1|TRBJ2-5
CASSTDRVGETQYF
TGTGCCAGCAGCACGGACAGGGTTGGAGAGACCCAGTACTTC
>NA|TRBV12-3/TRBV12-4|NA|TRBJ1-1
CASSQSRGSEAFF
TGTGCCAGCAGTCAAAGCCGGGGGAGTGAAGCTTTCTTT
>NA|TRBV30|TRBD1|TRBJ2-7
CAWSRRGSLYEQYF
TGTGCCTGGAGTCGCAGGGGGTCCCTCTACGAGCAGTACTTC
>NA|TRBV5-4|TRBD2|TRBJ2-2
CASSLGLGGSTGELFF
TGTGCCAGCAGCTTGGGTCTAGGCGGGAGCACCGGGGAGCTGTTTTTT
>NA|TRBV3-1/TRBV3-2|NA|TRBJ1-3
CASSQDTFPRNTIYF
TGTGCCAGCAGCCAAGATACCTTTCCACGGAACACCATATATTTT
>NA|TRBV5-1|NA|TRBJ1-2
CASSFADTHYGYTF
TGCGCCAGCAGCTTTGCCGACACCCACTATGGCTACACCTTC
>few|TRBV19|TRBD1|TRBJ1-2
CASSIADRGRDDYGYTF
TGTGCCAGTAGTATAGCCGACAGGGGGCGAGACGACTATGGCTACACCTTC
>NA|TRBV28|NA|TRBJ2-3
CASSPLPQVGTDTQYF
TGTGCCAGCAGCCCTCTTCCACAGGTTGGCACAGATACGCAGTATTTT
>NA|TRBV30|TRBD1|TRBJ1-2
CAWSEGTGTYGYTF
TGTGCCTGGAGTGAAGGGACAGGGACCTATGGCTACACCTTC
>NA|TRBV2|TRBD1|TRBJ1-6
CASSANRLQGAPLHF
TGTGCCAGCAGTGCGAACAGGTTGCAGGGGGCACCCCTCCACTTT
>NA|TRBV7-6|TRBD1|TRBJ2-7
CASSPTLTGGDTYEQYF
TGTGCCAGCAGCCCTACTCTCACAGGGGGCGATACCTACGAGCAGTACTTC
>NA|TRBV7-2|TRBD1|TRBJ1-2
CASWDRGSYGYTF
TGTGCCAGTTGGGACAGGGGGTCCTATGGCTACACCTTC
>once|TRBV5-4|NA|TRBJ1-2
CASSLRGTRLYGYTF
TGTGCCAGCAGCTTGAGGGGTACCCGACTCTATGGCTACACCTTC
>NA|TRBV7-2|NA|TRBJ2-3
CASSLQGLYTQYF
TGTGCCAGCAGCTTACAGGGGTTGTATACGCAGTATTTT
>once|TRBV6-2/TRBV6-3|TRBD1|TRBJ1-5
CASSYRKTGVGQPQHF
TGTGCCAGCAGTTACCGGAAAACAGGGGTAGGACAGCCCCAGCATTTT
>NA|TRBV6-1|NA|TRBJ1-2
CASSEAVLRGDYGYTF
TGTGCCAGCAGTGAAGCGGTTCTACGCGGGGACTATGGCTACACCTTC